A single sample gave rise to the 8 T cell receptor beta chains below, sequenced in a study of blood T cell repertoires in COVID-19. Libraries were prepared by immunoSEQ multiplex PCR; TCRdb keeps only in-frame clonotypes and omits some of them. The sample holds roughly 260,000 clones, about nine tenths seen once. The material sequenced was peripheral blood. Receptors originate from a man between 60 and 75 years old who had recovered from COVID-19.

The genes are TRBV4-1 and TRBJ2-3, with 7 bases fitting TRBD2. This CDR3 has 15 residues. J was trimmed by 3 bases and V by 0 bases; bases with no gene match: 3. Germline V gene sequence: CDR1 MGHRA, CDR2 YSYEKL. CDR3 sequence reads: CASSQESGATDTQYF. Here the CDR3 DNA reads TGCGCCAGCAGCCAAGAGAGCGGGGCTACAGATACGCAGTATTTT.

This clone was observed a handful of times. The CDR3 spells CASRETAAYEQYF. CDR3 DNA sequence: TGTGCCAGCAGAGAGACAGCCGCCTACGAGCAGTACTTC. V and J are TRBV6-6 and TRBJ2-7, with TRBD1 as a possible D gene (5 bases). This CDR3 is built from 13 residues. Germline V CDR1 and CDR2: MNHNY, SVGAGI (reference sequence). Trimming removed 6 bases from V and 2 bases from J, with 11 bases in between.

DNA for the CDR3: TGTGCCAGCAGCTCCCGAGGACTAGCGGGGGCCTACGAGCAGTACTTC. It specifies CASSSRGLAGAYEQYF. This chain connects TRBV7-2 to TRBJ2-7; 13 nucleotides agree with TRBD2. The V and J ends lost 4 bases and 2 bases, in that order; junction bases with no gene match: 5. The CDR3 totals 16 residues. From germline, CDR1 is SGHTA and CDR2 FQGNSA. The complete variable domain, with remaining parts taken from reference TRBV7-2 and TRBJ2-7, reads GAGVSQSPSNKVTEKGKDVELRCDPISGHTALYWYRQSLGQGLEFLIYFQGNSAPDKSGLPSDRFSAERTGGSVSTLTIQRTQQEDSAVYLCASSSRGLAGAYEQYFGPGTRLTVT.

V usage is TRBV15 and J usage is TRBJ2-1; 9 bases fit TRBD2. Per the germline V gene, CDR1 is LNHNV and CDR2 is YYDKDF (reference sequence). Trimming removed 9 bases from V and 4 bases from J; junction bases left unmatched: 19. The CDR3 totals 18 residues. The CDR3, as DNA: TGTGCCACTTGGGGCCTGGCGGGGGGGTCGATCGGGTACAATGAGCAGTTCTTC. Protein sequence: CATWGLAGGSIGYNEQFF.

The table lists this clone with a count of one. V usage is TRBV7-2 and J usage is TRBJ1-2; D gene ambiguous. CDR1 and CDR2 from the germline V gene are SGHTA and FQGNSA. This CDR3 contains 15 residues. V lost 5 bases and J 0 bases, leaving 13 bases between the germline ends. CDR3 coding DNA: TGTGCCAGCAGCCCCCCGGGTCCTTCTAACTATGGCTACACCTTC. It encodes CASSPPGPSNYGYTF.

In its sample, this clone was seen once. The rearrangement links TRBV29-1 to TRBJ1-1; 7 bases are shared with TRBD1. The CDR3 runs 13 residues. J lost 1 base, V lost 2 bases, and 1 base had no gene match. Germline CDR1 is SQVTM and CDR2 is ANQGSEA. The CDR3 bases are TGCAGCGTTGAAAGGGGGCGGAACACTGAAGCTTTCTTT. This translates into CSVERGRNTEAFF.

CDR3 region: CASSYGGTGTSNQPQHF. The CDR3 region has the DNA TGTGCCAGCAGTTACGGGGGGACAGGCACGAGCAATCAGCCCCAGCATTTT. The genes are TRBV6-2 or TRBV6-3 and TRBJ1-5; the match to TRBD1 covers 8 bases. The CDR3 extends over 17 amino acids. From germline, CDR1 is MNHEY and CDR2 SVGEGT. Trimming removed 2 bases from V and 1 base from J; junction bases left unmatched: 7.

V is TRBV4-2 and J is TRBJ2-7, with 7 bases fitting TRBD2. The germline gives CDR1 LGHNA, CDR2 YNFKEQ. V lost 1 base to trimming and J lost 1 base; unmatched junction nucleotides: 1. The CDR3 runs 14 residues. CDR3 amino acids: CASSQGGGSYEQYF. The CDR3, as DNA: TGTGCCAGCAGCCAAGGGGGGGGTTCCTACGAGCAGTACTTC.